This TCR beta chain was identified in a study of blood T cell repertoires in COVID-19. Study in general: Nucleic acid was either cDNA or gDNA, and it came from T cells, B-cell-depleted T cells, or PBMCs.

The CDR3 length is 14 residues. The germline V gene encodes CDR1 MNHEY and CDR2 SMNVEV (reference sequence). V shed 5 bases, J shed 8 bases, and the junction held 11 bases outside the gene matches. Some clones are missing from TCRdb's copy, which holds only in-frame ones; the method was immunoSEQ multiplex PCR. The table includes fewer than 30,000 clones, approximately 80% detected once. The chain is built from TRBV27 and TRBJ1-2; TRBD1 agrees at 7 bases. The sequence came from a man aged 65 to 85 with active COVID-19. Source material: peripheral blood. The CDR3: CASSKTGRGGGYTF. CDR3 in DNA: TGTGCCAGCAGTAAGACAGGGAGAGGGGGCGGCTACACCTTC.